The clone carrying this T cell receptor (beta chain) was detected a few times. Its antigen is unidentified. The CDR3 totals 15 residues. CDR1 and CDR2 (germline): MNHNS, SASEGT. V lost 2 bases to trimming and J lost 0 bases, with 10 bases between them. The data derive from a study of vaccination and CD4 T cells after COVID-19. Study information: Post-COVID samples had a sampling time that fell a median approximately 93 days after diagnosis (range 35 to 161). Sampling that followed vaccination took place a median roughly 69 days after dose two, within a range of 14 to 241.

The sample's treatment: roughly 10-day PBMC culture with coronavirus spike peptide pools or control peptides (ViraFEST assay). Harvesting of the unexposed donor's CD4+ T cells predated the COVID-19 pandemic (2011-2018). Cultured CD4+ T cell DNA was sequenced using the Oncomine TCR Beta short-read assay. TCRdb passed the PCR reads through MiXCR, listing each CDR3 protein once. The table lists some 7,000 distinct CDR3 sequences, 35% to 45% of them singletons. The V and J genes are TRBV6-1 and TRBJ2-5; a possible D gene is TRBD1 (5 bases). Sequences were obtained from CD4+ T cells from blood, cultured in vitro. This clonotype was obtained from a human donor in good health. The CDR3 DNA is TGTGCCAGCAGTGAATTCGTGGGGCACCAAGAGACCCAGTACTTC. Amino acid sequence: CASSEFVGHQETQYF.